This T cell receptor beta chain was captured by sequencing in a study of technical replicates of blood from a few donors. Measured with immunoSEQ multiplex PCR; TCRdb has only the in-frame clones, and not every one. The data show approximately 75,000 clones, with approximately 96% seen just once and 0.18% held by the top ten. V lost 5 bases and J 9 bases, leaving 11 bases between the germline ends. The germline CDR1 and CDR2 sequences are MNHNS and SASEGT. CDR3 length: 12 amino acids. The sequence was collected from a human donor in good health. The specimen was T cells isolated from PBMCs. The rearrangement joins TRBV6-1 to TRBJ1-5; D is unclear. The CDR3 protein is CASSSRVGPQHF. CDR3 nucleotides: TGTGCCAGCAGTTCTCGGGTGGGGCCCCAGCATTTT.